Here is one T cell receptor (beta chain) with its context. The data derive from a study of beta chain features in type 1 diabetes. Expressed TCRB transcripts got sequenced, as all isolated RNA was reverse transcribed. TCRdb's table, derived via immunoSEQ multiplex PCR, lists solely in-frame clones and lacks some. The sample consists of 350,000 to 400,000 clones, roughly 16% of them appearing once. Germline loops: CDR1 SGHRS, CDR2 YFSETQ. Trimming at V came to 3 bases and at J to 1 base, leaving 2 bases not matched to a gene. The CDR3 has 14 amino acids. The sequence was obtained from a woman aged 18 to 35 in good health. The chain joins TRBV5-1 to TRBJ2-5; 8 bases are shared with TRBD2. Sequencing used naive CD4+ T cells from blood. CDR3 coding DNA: TGCGCCAGCAGCTCGGGGGGGACCCAAGAGACCCAGTACTTC. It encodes CASSSGGTQETQYF.